These 4 T cell receptor beta chains originate from one sample sequenced in a study of T cell responses to AZD1222 COVID-19 vaccine. The data were produced by immunoSEQ multiplex PCR, yet TCRdb's version contains in-frame clones alone and is incomplete. The repertoire holds around 180,000 clones, with approximately 90% as singletons. The source material was peripheral blood, sampled 28 days after the second AZD1222 dose. The source of these receptors is an adult who received the AZD1222 COVID-19 vaccine.

This clone is a singleton in its sample. The rearrangement uses TRBV7-2 and TRBJ2-1, with 7 positions matching TRBD2. The CDR3 totals 17 residues. J lost 0 bases, V lost 1 base, and 6 bases had no gene match. Germline V CDR1 and CDR2: SGHTA, FQGNSA. The CDR3 here is CASSLVASGVSYNEQFF. The CDR3 DNA is TGTGCCAGCAGCTTAGTGGCTAGCGGTGTCTCCTACAATGAGCAGTTCTTC.

The J gene is TRBJ2-1, the V gene TRBV5-4; the match to TRBD2 covers 10 bases. This CDR3 region has 15 residues. V gave up 2 bases and J gave up 6 bases; unmatched junction bases: 5. Germline V gives CDR1 SGHNT, CDR2 YYREEE (reference sequence). CDR3 sequence: CASSFPGLAINEQFF. In DNA, the CDR3 is TGTGCCAGCAGCTTCCCGGGACTAGCGATCAATGAGCAGTTCTTC.

The genes are TRBV7-2 and TRBJ1-1, with no clear D. V lost 5 bases and J lost 2, with 15 bases in between. Germline V gene lookup returns CDR1 SGHTA and CDR2 FQGNSA. The length of the CDR3 is 15 residues. The CDR3 DNA reads as TGTGCCAGCAGCCCGCCGCAGGTCCTAAACACTGAAGCTTTCTTT. Protein sequence: CASSPPQVLNTEAFF.

This rearrangement joins TRBV28 to TRBJ1-1; 8 bases match TRBD1. CDR1 is MDHEN, CDR2 SYDVKM, per germline. This CDR3 has 13 amino acids. V lost 1 base and J lost 8; bases outside the gene matches: 3. For the CDR3, the DNA is TGTGCCAGCAGTTTATATTGGACAGGGGAAGCTTTCTTT. Amino acids: CASSLYWTGEAFF.